This TCR beta chain was sequenced in a study of T cell responses to AZD1222 COVID-19 vaccine. The CDR3 runs 16 residues. Trimming shortened V by 0 bases and J by 1 base, and 12 bases separated the two germline ends. The germline CDR1 and CDR2 sequences are KGHSH and LQKENI. About this clone: Its target is unknown.

Notes on the study in general: Compared with day 0, the breadth and depth of the Spike-specific TCR repertoire rose significantly after two doses of AZD1222. Most donors were white British, females outnumbered males, and clonal diversity was possibly underestimated. Targets within unmutated variant regions were reportedly found for nearly half of spike-specific TCRs.

The repertoire was sequenced with immunoSEQ multiplex PCR; TCRdb's copy has only in-frame clones and lacks some. The sample consists of over 120,000 clones, 80% to 95% of them appearing once. Material: peripheral blood, obtained on day 0 of AZD1222 vaccination. The origin of this receptor is an adult in good health. The chain uses TRBV18 and TRBJ2-5; no firm D call. The CDR3 reads CASSPPIPVGQETQYF. CDR3 DNA sequence: TGTGCCAGCTCACCACCGATCCCCGTTGGCCAAGAGACCCAGTACTTC.